What follows are 10 T cell receptor beta chains derived from one specimen sequenced in a study of regulatory T cells in long-lasting Graves disease (dated by TCRdb to about 2021). The library was generated by multiplex PCR. The data were produced on an Illumina HiSeq 4000. To build TCR beta libraries, CDR3 regions were amplified by Arm-PCR using iRepertoire HTBI primers. TCRdb reanalyzed the raw reads on its own, using fastp at Q25 for trimming and MiXCR for clone calling, and kept in-frame beta chains. Each entry merges the rows of one CDR3 protein and shows their most common DNA and genes. This sample has approximately 210,000 distinct CDR3 sequences in its table, and about a sixth of those were observed once. About 20% of the sample is taken by the ten largest. The intended sense of this specimen's time point label: newly diagnosed GD, antithyroid drugs for less than 3 months. RNA was extracted from PBMCs in TRIzol for both TCR sequencing and RNA sequencing.

The starting material was peripheral blood mononuclear cells (PBMCs), obtained at new diagnosis, from a patient treated with antithyroid drugs. All receptors come from a female donor with Graves disease.

This clonotype came up many times. This sequence joins TRBV6-1 and TRBJ2-7, with 10 positions matching TRBD2. V lost 6 bases to trimming and J lost 1 base; unmatched junction nucleotides: 6. The CDR3 is 15 residues long. The germline V gene has CDR1 MNHNS and CDR2 SASEGT. As DNA, the CDR3 is TGTGCCAGCAGCCAGCTAGCGGGAGCATCCTACGAGCAGTACTTC. Translation gives CASSQLAGASYEQYF.

Ten or more counts support this clonotype. The J gene is TRBJ2-7, the V gene TRBV3-1; D gene unclear. Trimming took 0 bases from V and 6 from J, leaving 6 bases between them. The CDR3 sequence is 12 residues long. CDR1 LGHDT and CDR2 YNNKEL come from the germline V gene (reference sequence). CDR3 nucleotides: TGTGCCAGCAGCCAAGATCTGGGCGAGCAGTACTTC. Amino acid sequence: CASSQDLGEQYF.

This clonotype was seen ten or more times. This chain uses TRBV11-2 with TRBJ1-5; TRBD1 aligns across 8 bases. Trimming at V came to 0 bases and at J to 6 bases, leaving 1 base not matched to a gene. Germline values: CDR1 SGHAT, CDR2 FQNNGV. The CDR3 consists of 14 residues. The chain's CDR3 is CASSLEDRGQPQHF. DNA for the CDR3: TGTGCCAGCAGCTTAGAAGACAGGGGTCAGCCCCAGCATTTT.

As to this clonotype: This probably arose from a read error, given a far larger clone one base away. The chain employs TRBV3-1 and TRBJ1-4; TRBD1 matches at 8 bases. Germline V gene sequence: CDR1 LGHDT, CDR2 YNNKEL (reference sequence). The CDR3 consists of 14 residues. Here the CDR3 reads CASSAGGAYEKLSF. The CDR3 DNA sequence: TGTGCCAGCAGCGCAGGGGGCGCTTATGAAAAACTGTCTTTT. The whole variable domain, remainder taken from reference TRBV3-1 and TRBJ1-4, is DTAVSQTPKYLVTQMGNDKSIKCEQNLGHDTMYWYKQDSKKFLKIMFSYNNKELIINETVPNRFSPKSPDKAHLNLHINSLELGDSAVYFCASSAGGAYEKLSFGSGTQLSVL.

The chain combines TRBV25-1 with TRBJ1-1; TRBD1 matches at 9 bases. The CDR3 contains 13 residues. The germline V gene has CDR1 MGHDK and CDR2 SYGVNS. After removal of 6 bases from V and 7 bases from J, the junction contained 6 bases not matched to a gene. The CDR3 reads CASRQQGAGEAFF. For the CDR3, the DNA is TGTGCCAGCAGGCAACAGGGGGCTGGTGAAGCTTTCTTT.

This clonotype appeared many times. J is TRBJ1-1 and V is TRBV10-3; no reliable D call. This CDR3 has 15 residues. CDR1 and CDR2 from the germline V gene are ENHRY and SYGVKD. With 3 bases removed from V and 6 bases from J, the gap between germline ends came to 17 bases. CDR3 residues: CAISDPSEGGAEAFF. Here the CDR3 DNA reads TGTGCCATCAGTGATCCCTCGGAGGGCGGGGCTGAAGCTTTCTTT.

CDR3 sequence: CASSDIAALQETQYF. CDR3 bases: TGTGCCAGCAGTGACATAGCGGCCTTACAAGAGACCCAGTACTTC. The rearrangement links TRBV2 to TRBJ2-5; a possible D gene is TRBD2 (6 bases). CDR1 is SNHLY, CDR2 FYNNEI, per germline. Trimming cost V 3 bases and J 2 bases, with 13 bases left between them. The CDR3 sequence is 15 residues long.

As concerns this clonotype: This sequence may be a read error, since a much larger clone differs from it by one base. The chain joins TRBV28 to TRBJ2-1; TRBD2 matches at 13 bases. CDR3 size: 14 residues. V lost 6 bases, J lost 14 bases, and 10 bases stayed unmatched. CDR1 MDHEN and CDR2 SYDVKM come from the germline V gene. The CDR3: CASSKPGLAGSKFF. CDR3 DNA: TGTGCCAGCAGCAAGCCGGGACTAGCGGGGTCTAAGTTCTTC.

This clonotype appeared many times. The chain employs TRBV7-9 and TRBJ2-1; maybe TRBD2 (6 bases). Trimming took off 4 bases at V and 5 bases at J, with 12 bases between the two ends. Germline values: CDR1 SEHNR, CDR2 FQNEAQ (reference sequence). The CDR3 sequence is 14 residues long. CDR3 region: CASSYGTRHNEQFF. CDR3 nucleotide sequence: TGTGCCAGCAGCTACGGGACTCGACACAATGAGCAGTTCTTC.

This clonotype was counted many times. The chain has TRBV30 and TRBJ2-6; D is ambiguous. Germline CDR1 and CDR2: GTSNPN and SVGIG (reference sequence). V lost 5 bases and J lost 1, with 3 bases in between. This CDR3 spans 12 amino acids. Here the CDR3 DNA reads TGTGCCTGGGGGTCTGGGGCCAACGTCCTGACTTTC. Protein product: CAWGSGANVLTF.